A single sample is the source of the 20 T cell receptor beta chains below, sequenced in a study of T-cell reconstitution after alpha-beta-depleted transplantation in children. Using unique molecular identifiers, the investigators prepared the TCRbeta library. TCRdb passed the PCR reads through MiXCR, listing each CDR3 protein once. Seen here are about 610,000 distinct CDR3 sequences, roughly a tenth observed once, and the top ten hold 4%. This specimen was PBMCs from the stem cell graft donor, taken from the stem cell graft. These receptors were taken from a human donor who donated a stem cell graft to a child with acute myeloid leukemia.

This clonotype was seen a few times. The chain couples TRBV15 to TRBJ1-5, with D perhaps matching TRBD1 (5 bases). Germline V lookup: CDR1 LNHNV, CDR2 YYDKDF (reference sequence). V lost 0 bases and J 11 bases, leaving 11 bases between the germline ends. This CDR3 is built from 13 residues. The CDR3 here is CATSRDGGEAQHF. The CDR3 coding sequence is TGTGCCACCAGCAGAGATGGGGGGGAAGCCCAGCATTTT.

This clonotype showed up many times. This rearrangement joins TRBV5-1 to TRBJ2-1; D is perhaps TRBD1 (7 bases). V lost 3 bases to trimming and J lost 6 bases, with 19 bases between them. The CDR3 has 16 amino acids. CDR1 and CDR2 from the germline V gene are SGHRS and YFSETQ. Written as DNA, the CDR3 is TGCGCCAGCAGCTCCGGGGGCAGGGGGAGTTTCAATGAGCAGTTCTTC. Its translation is CASSSGGRGSFNEQFF.

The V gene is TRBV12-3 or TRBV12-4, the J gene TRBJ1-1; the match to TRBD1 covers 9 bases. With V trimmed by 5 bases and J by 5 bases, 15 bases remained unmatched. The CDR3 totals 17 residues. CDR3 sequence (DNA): TGTGCCAGCAGTCGCACCGGGACAGGGATCCGGAAAACTGAAGCTTTCTTT. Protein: CASSRTGTGIRKTEAFF.

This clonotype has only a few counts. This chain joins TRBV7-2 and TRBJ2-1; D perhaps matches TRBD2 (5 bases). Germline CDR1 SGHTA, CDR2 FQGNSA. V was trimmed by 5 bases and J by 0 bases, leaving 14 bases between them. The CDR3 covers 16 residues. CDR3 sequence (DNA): TGTGCCAGCAGCCCGGCCCGAGGGAGCTCCTACAATGAGCAGTTCTTC. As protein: CASSPARGSSYNEQFF. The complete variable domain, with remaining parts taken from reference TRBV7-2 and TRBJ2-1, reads GAGVSQSPSNKVTEKGKDVELRCDPISGHTALYWYRQSLGQGLEFLIYFQGNSAPDKSGLPSDRFSAERTGGSVSTLTIQRTQQEDSAVYLCASSPARGSSYNEQFFGPGTRLTVL.

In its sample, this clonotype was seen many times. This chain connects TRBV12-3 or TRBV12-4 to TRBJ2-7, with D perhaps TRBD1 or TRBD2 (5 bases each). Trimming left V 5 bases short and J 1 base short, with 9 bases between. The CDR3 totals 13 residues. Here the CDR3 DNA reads TGTGCCAGCAGTGGGGACGGTTCCTACGAGCAGTACTTC. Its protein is CASSGDGSYEQYF.

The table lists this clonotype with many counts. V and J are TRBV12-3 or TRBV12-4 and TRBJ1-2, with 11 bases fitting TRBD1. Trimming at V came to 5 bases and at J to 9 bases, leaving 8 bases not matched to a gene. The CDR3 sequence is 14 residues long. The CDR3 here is CASSGGQGVSRYTF. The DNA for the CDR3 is TGTGCCAGCAGTGGGGGACAGGGGGTTTCTCGCTACACCTTC.

CDR3 loop: CASSPSLSAGSYNEQFF. The CDR3 coding sequence is TGTGCCAGCAGCCCAAGTTTGTCCGCTGGTTCCTACAATGAGCAGTTCTTC. V usage is TRBV7-2 and J usage is TRBJ2-1; D ambiguous. The germline V and J ends were trimmed by 5 bases and 1 base, with 18 bases remaining between them. This CDR3 contains 17 residues. Germline assignment: CDR1 SGHTA and CDR2 FQGNSA.

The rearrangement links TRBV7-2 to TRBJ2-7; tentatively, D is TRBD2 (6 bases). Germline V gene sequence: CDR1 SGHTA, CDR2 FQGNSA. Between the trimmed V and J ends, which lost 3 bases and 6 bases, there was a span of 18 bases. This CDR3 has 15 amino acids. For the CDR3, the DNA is TGTGCCAGCAGCTTCTTGGGACTCCGCCCCCTCGAGCAGTACTTC. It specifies CASSFLGLRPLEQYF.

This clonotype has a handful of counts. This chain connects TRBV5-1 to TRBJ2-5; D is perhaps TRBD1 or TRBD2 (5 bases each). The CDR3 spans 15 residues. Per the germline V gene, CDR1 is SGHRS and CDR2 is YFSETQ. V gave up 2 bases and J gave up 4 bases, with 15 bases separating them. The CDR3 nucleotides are TGCGCCAGCAGCTTAGGAGCGATTGGGGGAGAGACCCAGTACTTC. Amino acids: CASSLGAIGGETQYF. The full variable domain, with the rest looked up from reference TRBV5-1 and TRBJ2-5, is KAGVTQTPRYLIKTRGQQVTLSCSPISGHRSVSWYQQTPGQGLQFLFEYFSETQRNKGNFPGRFSGRQFSNSRSEMNVSTLELGDSALYLCASSLGAIGGETQYFGPGTRLLVL.

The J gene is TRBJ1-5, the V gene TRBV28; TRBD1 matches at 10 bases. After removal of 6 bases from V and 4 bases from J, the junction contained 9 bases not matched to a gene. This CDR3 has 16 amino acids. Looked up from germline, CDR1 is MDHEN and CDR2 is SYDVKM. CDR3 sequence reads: CASRAQGQGSNQPQHF. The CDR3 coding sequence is TGTGCCAGCAGGGCACAGGGACAGGGGAGTAATCAGCCCCAGCATTTT.

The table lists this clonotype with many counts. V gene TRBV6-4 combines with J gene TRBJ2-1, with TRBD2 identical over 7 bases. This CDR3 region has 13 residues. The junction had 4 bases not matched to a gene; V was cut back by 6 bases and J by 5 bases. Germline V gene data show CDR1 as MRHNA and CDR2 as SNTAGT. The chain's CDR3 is CASSFSGNNEQFF. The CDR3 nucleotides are TGTGCCAGCAGCTTCAGCGGGAACAATGAGCAGTTCTTC.

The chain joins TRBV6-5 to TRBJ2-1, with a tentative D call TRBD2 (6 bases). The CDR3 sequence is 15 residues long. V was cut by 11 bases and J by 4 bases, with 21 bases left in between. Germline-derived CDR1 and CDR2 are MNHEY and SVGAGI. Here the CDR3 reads CALSLSGDHYNEQFF. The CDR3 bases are TGTGCCCTCAGTCTATCGGGAGATCATTACAATGAGCAGTTCTTC.

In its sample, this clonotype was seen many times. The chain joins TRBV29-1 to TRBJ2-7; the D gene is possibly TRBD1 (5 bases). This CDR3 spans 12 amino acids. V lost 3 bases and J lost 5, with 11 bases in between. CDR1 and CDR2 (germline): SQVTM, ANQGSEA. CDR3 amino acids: CSVDSQGNEQYF. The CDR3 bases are TGCAGCGTTGATAGCCAGGGCAACGAGCAGTACTTC.

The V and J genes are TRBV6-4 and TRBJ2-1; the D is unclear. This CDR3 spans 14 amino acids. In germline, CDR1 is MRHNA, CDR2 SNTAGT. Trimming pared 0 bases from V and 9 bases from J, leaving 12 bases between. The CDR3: CASSDSNARSEQFF. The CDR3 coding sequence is TGTGCCAGCAGTGACTCAAATGCCCGAAGTGAGCAGTTCTTC.

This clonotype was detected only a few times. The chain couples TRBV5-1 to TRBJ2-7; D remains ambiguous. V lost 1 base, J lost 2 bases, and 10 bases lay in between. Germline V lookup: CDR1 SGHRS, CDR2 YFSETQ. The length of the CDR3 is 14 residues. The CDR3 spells CASSLLSQTYEQYF. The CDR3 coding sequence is TGCGCCAGCAGCTTGCTCTCACAGACCTACGAGCAGTACTTC.

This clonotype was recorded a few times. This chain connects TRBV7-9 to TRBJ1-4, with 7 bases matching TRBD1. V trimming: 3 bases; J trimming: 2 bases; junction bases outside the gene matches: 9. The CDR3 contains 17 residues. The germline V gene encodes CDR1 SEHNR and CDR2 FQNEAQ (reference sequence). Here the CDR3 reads CASSFRQGLETNEKLFF. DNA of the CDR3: TGTGCCAGCAGCTTTCGACAGGGCCTCGAGACTAATGAAAAACTGTTTTTT. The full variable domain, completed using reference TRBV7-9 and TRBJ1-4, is DTGVSQNPRHKITKRGQNVTFRCDPISEHNRLYWYRQTLGQGPEFLTYFQNEAQLEKSRLLSDRFSAERPKGSFSTLEIQRTEQGDSAMYLCASSFRQGLETNEKLFFGSGTQLSVL.

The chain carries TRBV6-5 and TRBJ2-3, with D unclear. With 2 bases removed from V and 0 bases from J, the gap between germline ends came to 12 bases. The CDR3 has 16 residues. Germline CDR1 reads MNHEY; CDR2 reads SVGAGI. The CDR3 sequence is CASSYDRIASTDTQYF. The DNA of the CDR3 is TGTGCCAGCAGTTACGACCGGATTGCTAGCACAGATACGCAGTATTTT.

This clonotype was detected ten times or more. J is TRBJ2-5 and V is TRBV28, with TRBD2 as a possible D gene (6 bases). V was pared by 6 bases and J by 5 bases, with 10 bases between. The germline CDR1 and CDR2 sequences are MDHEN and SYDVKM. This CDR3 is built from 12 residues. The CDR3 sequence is CASSGGRETQYF. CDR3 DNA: TGTGCCAGCAGCGGAGGGAGGGAGACCCAGTACTTC.

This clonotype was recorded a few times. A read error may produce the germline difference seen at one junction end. CDR3 bases: TGCTGTGCTAAGGAGTCTAGCGGGAGTAATAGATTGGGGACCCAGTACTTC. Residues: CCAKESSGSNRLGTQYF. The V call is TRBV20-1, the J call TRBJ2-5; 10 bases align to TRBD2. Germline V gene sequence: CDR1 DFQATT, CDR2 SNEGSKA (reference sequence). The CDR3 is made up of 17 amino acids.

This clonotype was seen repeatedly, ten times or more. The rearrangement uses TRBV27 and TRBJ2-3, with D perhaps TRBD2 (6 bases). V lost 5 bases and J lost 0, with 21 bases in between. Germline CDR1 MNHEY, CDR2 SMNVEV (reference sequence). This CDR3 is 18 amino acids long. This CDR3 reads CASSPRPPWAGSTDTQYF. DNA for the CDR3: TGTGCCAGCAGTCCCAGACCACCCTGGGCGGGGAGCACAGATACGCAGTATTTT.